This TCR beta chain came from a study of cytomegalovirus exposure and HLA in healthy donors. Germline V CDR1 and CDR2: SQVTM, ANQGSEA. The J segment lost 6 bases and the V segment lost 3 bases, leaving 4 bases of the junction unmatched. The CDR3 loop spans 13 amino acids. The study ran its PCR with 60 Vbeta and 13 Jbeta primers. Assay: immunoSEQ multiplex PCR; the TCRdb copy retains only in-frame clones and omits some. The profile shows about 150,000 clones, around 10% of them singletons. This clone has a handful of counts. This TCR derives from a male donor in good health and CMV-seronegative. This chain joins TRBV29-1 and TRBJ1-4, with 7 bases matching TRBD1. Sequenced: PBMCs. The DNA for the CDR3 is TGCAGCGTTGAGACAGGGTATGATGAAAAACTGTTTTTT. It is translated as CSVETGYDEKLFF.